This T cell receptor beta chain stems from a study of beta chain features in type 1 diabetes. The study's findings and limits: Within patients, naive, central memory and Treg TCRB repertoires seemed more similar than within healthy donors.

Expressed TCRB transcripts were sequenced, since all the RNA that had been isolated was reverse transcribed. Clones were sequenced by immunoSEQ multiplex PCR, and TCRdb holds only the in-frame ones, with some missing. The table has roughly 250,000 clones, roughly 9.6% seen once. Without exception, sorted populations had purity beyond 95%. This clone was counted between two and nine times. The antigen remains unidentified. Germline V gene data show CDR1 as SGHAT and CDR2 as FQNNGV. V gave up 6 bases and J gave up 3 bases; unmatched junction bases: 8. This CDR3 region has 15 residues. Input material: naive CD4+ T cells from blood. The receptor was derived from a woman aged 18 to 35 in good health. V usage is TRBV11-2 and J usage is TRBJ2-5; 9 bases match TRBD1. The CDR3 DNA sequence: TGTGCCAGCAGGAATAACAGGGGGCGCAAAGAGACCCAGTACTTC. Translated, it gives CASRNNRGRKETQYF.